The 3 T cell receptor beta chains below come from one sample, sequenced in a study of regulatory T cells in long-lasting Graves disease. Arm-PCR of CDR3 regions with iRepertoire HTBI primers generated TCR beta libraries. MiXCR, applied by TCRdb to the multiplex PCR reads, yields one record per CDR3 protein. The sample records roughly 470,000 distinct CDR3 sequences, less than 25% being singletons. Indicated time point: persistent/refractory GD, antithyroid drugs over 5 years with positive TRAb. Isolated PBMC RNA provided the starting material for the TCR library. Sequenced here: peripheral blood mononuclear cells (PBMCs), sampled when the disease was refractory, from a patient treated with antithyroid drugs. All receptors come from a female donor with Graves disease.

The rearrangement uses TRBV6-5 and TRBJ2-1; D unresolved. V was trimmed by 0 bases and J by 0 bases, leaving 9 bases between them. Germline V gene data show CDR1 as MNHEY and CDR2 as SVGAGI. The CDR3 is 16 residues long. Here the CDR3 DNA reads TGTGCCAGCAGTTACTCGAGCCAGAGCTCCTACAATGAGCAGTTCTTC. Amino acid sequence: CASSYSSQSSYNEQFF.

Remarks on this clonotype: A much larger clone differs from this one at a single base, so this may be a read error. The chain recombines TRBV28 with TRBJ1-5; a possible D gene is TRBD1 (6 bases). Germline CDR1 MDHEN, CDR2 SYDVKM. The CDR3 has 18 amino acids. The V end was cut by 2 bases, the J end by 6 bases, with 23 bases between. The CDR3 bases are TGTGCCAGCAGTTTACCTGTACAGGGAAGGGTCTCAATTCAGCCCCAGCATTTT. Translation: CASSLPVQGRVSIQPQHF.

This clonotype was observed at least ten times. The chain has TRBV19 and TRBJ2-7; tentatively, D is TRBD2 (6 bases). Germline V gene sequence: CDR1 LNHDA, CDR2 SQIVND (reference sequence). The CDR3 spans 11 residues. V was trimmed by 7 bases and J by 4 bases, leaving 8 bases between them. The CDR3 region is CASKEGYEQYF. Here the CDR3 DNA reads TGTGCCAGTAAGGAGGGGTACGAGCAGTACTTC.